This note documents a single TCR beta chain sequence. This record belongs to a study of control samples from healthy donors and cancer patients. V lost 0 bases and J 3 bases, leaving 10 bases between the germline ends. The CDR3 has 15 residues. Germline loops: CDR1 SEHNR, CDR2 FQNEAQ (reference sequence). TCRdb's table, derived via immunoSEQ multiplex PCR, lists solely in-frame clones and lacks some. The table has fewer than 200,000 clones, around 93% seen once. V is TRBV7-9 and J is TRBJ2-3; D unclear. The clonotype originates from a woman between 55 and 75 years old in good health. Sequencing was performed on blood. Here the CDR3 reads CASSLAERTTDTQYF. CDR3 DNA: TGTGCCAGCAGCTTAGCGGAAAGGACGACAGATACGCAGTATTTT. Complete variable domain (other parts from reference TRBV7-9 and TRBJ2-3): DTGVSQNPRHKITKRGQNVTFRCDPISEHNRLYWYRQTLGQGPEFLTYFQNEAQLEKSRLLSDRFSAERPKGSFSTLEIQRTEQGDSAMYLCASSLAERTTDTQYFGPGTRLTVL.